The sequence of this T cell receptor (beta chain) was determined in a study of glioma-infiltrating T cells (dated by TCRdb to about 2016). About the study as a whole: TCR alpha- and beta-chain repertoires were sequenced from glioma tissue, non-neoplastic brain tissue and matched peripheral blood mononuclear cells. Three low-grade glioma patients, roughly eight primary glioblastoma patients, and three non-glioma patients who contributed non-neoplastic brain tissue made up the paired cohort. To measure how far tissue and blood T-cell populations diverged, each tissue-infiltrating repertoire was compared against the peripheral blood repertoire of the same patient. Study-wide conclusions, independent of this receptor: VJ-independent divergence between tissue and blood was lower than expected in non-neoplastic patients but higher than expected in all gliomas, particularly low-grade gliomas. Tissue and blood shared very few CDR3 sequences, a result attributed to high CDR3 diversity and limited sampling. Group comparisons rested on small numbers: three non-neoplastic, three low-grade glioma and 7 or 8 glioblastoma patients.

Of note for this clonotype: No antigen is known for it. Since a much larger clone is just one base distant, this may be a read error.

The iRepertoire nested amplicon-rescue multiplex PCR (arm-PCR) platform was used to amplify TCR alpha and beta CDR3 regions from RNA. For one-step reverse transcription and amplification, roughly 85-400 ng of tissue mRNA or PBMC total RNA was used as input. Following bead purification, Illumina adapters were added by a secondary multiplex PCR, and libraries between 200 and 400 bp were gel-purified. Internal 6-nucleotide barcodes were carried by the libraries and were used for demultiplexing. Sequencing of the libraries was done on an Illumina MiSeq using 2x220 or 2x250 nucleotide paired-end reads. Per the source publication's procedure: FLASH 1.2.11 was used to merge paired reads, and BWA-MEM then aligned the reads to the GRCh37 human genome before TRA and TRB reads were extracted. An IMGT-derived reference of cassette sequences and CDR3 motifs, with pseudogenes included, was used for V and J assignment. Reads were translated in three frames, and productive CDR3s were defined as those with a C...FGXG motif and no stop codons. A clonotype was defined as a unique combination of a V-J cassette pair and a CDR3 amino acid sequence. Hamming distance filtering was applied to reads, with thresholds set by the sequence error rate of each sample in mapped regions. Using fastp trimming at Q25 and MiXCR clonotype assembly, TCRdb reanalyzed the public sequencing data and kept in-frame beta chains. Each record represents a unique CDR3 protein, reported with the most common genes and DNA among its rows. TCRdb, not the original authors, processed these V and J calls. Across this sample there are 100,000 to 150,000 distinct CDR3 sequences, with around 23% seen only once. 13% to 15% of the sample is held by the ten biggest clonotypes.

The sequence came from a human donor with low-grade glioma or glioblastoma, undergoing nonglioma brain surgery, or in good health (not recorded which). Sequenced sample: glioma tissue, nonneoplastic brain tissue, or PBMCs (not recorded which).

The nucleotide sequence reads TGTGCCAGCAGCTTACCCCGACGGAAGCTCCGTTCCTACGAGCAGTACTTC. It specifies CASSLPRRKLRSYEQYF. Rearrangement joined TRBV7-2 to TRBJ2-7, with the D gene not clear enough to name. In the germline V gene, CDR1 corresponds to SGHTA and CDR2 to FQGNSA. Cut back by 2 bases and 1 base, the V and J ends lie 18 bases apart. Its CDR3 holds 17 amino acids, cysteine through phenylalanine. The read is trimmed to its CDR3 DNA, 51 bases read in frame from base 1.